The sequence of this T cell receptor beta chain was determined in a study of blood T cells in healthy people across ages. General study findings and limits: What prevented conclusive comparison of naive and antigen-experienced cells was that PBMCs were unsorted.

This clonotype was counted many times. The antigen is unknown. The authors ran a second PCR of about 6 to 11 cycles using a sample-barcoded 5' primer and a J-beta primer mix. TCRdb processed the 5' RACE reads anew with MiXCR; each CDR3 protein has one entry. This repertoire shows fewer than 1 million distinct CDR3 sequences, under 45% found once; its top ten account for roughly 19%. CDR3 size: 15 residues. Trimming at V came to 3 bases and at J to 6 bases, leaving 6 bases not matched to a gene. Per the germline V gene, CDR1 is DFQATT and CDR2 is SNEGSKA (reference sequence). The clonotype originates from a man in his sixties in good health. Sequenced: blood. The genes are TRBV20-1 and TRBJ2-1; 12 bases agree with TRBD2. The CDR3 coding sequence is TGCAGTGCTAGCCCCACTAGCGGGGGGCCCAATGAGCAGTTCTTC. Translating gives CSASPTSGGPNEQFF.